The clone carrying this T cell receptor beta chain showed up just a few times. Each CDR3 protein gets one entry after TCRdb re-called the 5' RACE reads with MiXCR. There are approximately 90,000 distinct CDR3 sequences in the sample; about an eighth occur only once, and about 26% lies in the top ten. This specimen comes from a study of T cells after yellow fever vaccination. This CDR3 has 14 amino acids. Germline values: CDR1 LGHDT, CDR2 YNNKEL (reference sequence). Trimming shortened V by 1 base and J by 8 bases, and 14 bases separated the two germline ends. Study-wide results and limits: Booster sampling recovered most clones from primary vaccination (about 97% CD4, approximately 90% CD8). Contaminants from the bulk population, in the form of abundant clonotypes, could be found in FACS-sorted repertoires.

The sample in question was CD8+ T cells not binding an NS4B(214-222) dextramer, sorted from PBMCs, obtained 21 days after the first yellow fever vaccination. The genes are TRBV3-1 and TRBJ1-2; tentative D call: TRBD1 (6 bases). The clonotype was recovered from a man between 18 and 35 years old who received the YFV17D yellow fever vaccine. DNA of the CDR3: TGTGCCAGCAGCCAAGTAACGGGGGCAGAAGGCTACACCTTC. It specifies CASSQVTGAEGYTF.